This TCR beta chain was sequenced during a study of human T cells and chemical hapten exposure. TCRdb passed the RACE reads through MiXCR, listing each CDR3 protein once. The sample includes some 91,000 distinct CDR3 sequences, around an eighth seen only once; the top ten take roughly 2.1%. Germline loops: CDR1 DFQATT, CDR2 SNEGSKA (reference sequence). This CDR3 contains 17 residues. V lost 0 bases to trimming and J lost 7 bases; unmatched junction nucleotides: 12. Documented time point: patch test 1, 2 weeks after DPC sensitization. Treatment defined: therapeutic diphenylcyclopropenone sensitization with weekly scalp DPC.

The TCR comes from a woman in her forties with alopecia areata. Some clones in this sample may be carry-over from other donors' samples. The chain links TRBV20-1 to TRBJ2-7, with TRBD2 identical over 13 bases. Material: whole blood, obtained in connection with sensitization to the hapten diphenylcyclopropenone (DPC). The CDR3 DNA reads TGCAGTGCTAGAGATCGTCGACTAGCGGGAGGCGTAGATGAGCAGTACTTC. This gives the protein CSARDRRLAGGVDEQYF.